This TCR beta chain was observed in a study of CD8 T cell repertoires and HIV-1 epitope variants. The overall study: T cells were stimulated with Twenty-five Gag and Nef peptides separately. Control wells had CMV/EBV/flu peptides, negative Ebola AY9, or no peptide. T cells were cultured for 10 days with cytokines added on days 3 and 7. An uncultured baseline aliquot held 1M T cells.

The data were produced by immunoSEQ multiplex PCR, yet TCRdb's version contains in-frame clones alone and is incomplete. This sample yields about 4,800 clones, of which roughly 67% are seen a single time; roughly 40% belongs to the top ten. The table lists this clone with a few counts. Its antigen is not identified. The sequencing input was cultured CD8+ T cells derived from PBMCs. The sequence derives from a male donor with HIV.

CDR3 sequence reads: CASSVGGDGTEAFF. The CDR3 coding sequence is TGTGCCAGCAGCGTAGGAGGGGACGGAACTGAAGCTTTCTTT. The chain combines TRBV9 with TRBJ1-1; the D gene is possibly TRBD1 (5 bases). The V end was cut by 0 bases, the J end by 5 bases, with 11 bases between. This CDR3 region has 14 residues. The germline V gene has CDR1 SGDLS and CDR2 YYNGEE.